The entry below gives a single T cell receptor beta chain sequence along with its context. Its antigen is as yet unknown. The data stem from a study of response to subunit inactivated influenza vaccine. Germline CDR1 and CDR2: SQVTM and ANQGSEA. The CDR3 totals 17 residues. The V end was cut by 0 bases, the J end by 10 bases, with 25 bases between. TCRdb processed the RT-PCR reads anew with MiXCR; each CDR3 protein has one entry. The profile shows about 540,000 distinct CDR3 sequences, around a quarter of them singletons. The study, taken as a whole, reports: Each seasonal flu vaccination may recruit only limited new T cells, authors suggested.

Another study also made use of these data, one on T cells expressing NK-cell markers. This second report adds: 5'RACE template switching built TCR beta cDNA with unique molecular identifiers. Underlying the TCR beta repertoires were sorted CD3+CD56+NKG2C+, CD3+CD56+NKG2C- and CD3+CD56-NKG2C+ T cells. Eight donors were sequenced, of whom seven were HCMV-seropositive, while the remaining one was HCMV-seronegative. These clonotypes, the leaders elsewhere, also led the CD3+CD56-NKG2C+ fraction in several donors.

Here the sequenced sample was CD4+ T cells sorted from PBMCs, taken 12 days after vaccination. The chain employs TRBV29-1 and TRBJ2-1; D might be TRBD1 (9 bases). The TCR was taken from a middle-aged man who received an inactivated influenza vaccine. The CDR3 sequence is CSVEDRGGTGTTREQFF. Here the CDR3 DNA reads TGCAGCGTTGAAGACCGGGGGGGGACAGGGACGACCAGGGAGCAGTTCTTC.